A selection of T cell receptor beta chains follows, all from one sample in a study of T cell repertoires in cytomegalovirus infection. Via MiXCR, TCRdb re-called the reads, giving one row per CDR3 protein. The sample holds some 350,000 distinct CDR3 sequences, about a sixth seen once. Sequencing used PBMCs. These receptors were obtained from a human donor in good health (CMV status not recorded). Some clones in this sample may be carry-over from other donors' samples. The CDR3 runs from the conserved cysteine through the conserved F or W. The D gene is left open where the match is weak. Clone size is stated in some rows and not others, as once, few, many or a class when expanded.

TRBV28	-	-	TRBJ1-2	CASSPDSHYGYTF	TGTGCCAGCAGCCCCGACAGCCACTATGGCTACACCTTC
TRBV19	many	TRBD1	TRBJ2-1	CASSIADRDEQFF	TGTGCCAGTAGTATCGCCGACAGGGATGAGCAGTTCTTC
TRBV7-9	few	-	TRBJ2-1	CASRRDGPYNEQFF	TGTGCCAGTCGCCGGGACGGCCCTTACAATGAGCAGTTCTTC
TRBV2	many	-	TRBJ2-1	CASRVPVRNEQFF	TGTGCCAGCAGGGTCCCGGTGAGGAATGAGCAGTTCTTC
TRBV14	-	-	TRBJ1-4	CASSYTTGAGLFF	TGTGCCAGCAGCTACACAACGGGGGCCGGACTGTTTTTT
TRBV20-1	many	-	TRBJ2-1	CSARVLVVGEQFF	TGCAGTGCTAGAGTACTAGTTGTCGGTGAGCAGTTCTTC
TRBV7-2	many	TRBD2	TRBJ2-3	CASSTMGGSDTQYF	TGTGCCAGCAGCACCATGGGGGGGTCAGATACGCAGTATTTT
TRBV11-2	-	-	TRBJ1-2	CASSLLGLDYGYTF	TGTGCCAGCAGCTTGTTAGGGTTGGACTATGGCTACACCTTC
TRBV20-1	few	TRBD1	TRBJ2-5	CSARDPQGAQETQYF	TGCAGTGCTAGAGATCCACAGGGGGCACAAGAGACCCAGTACTTC
TRBV29-1	few	-	TRBJ1-2	CSAPTDTNYGYTF	TGCAGCGCCCCGACAGATACTAACTATGGCTACACCTTC
TRBV11-1	many	-	TRBJ2-5	CASSQGGTQYF	TGTGCCAGCAGCCAAGGGGGGACCCAGTACTTC
TRBV7-2	many	-	TRBJ2-4	CASSLAGENIQYF	TGTGCCAGCAGCTTAGCAGGAGAAAACATTCAGTACTTC
TRBV5-5	few	-	TRBJ2-5	CASSLGQLEETQYF	TGTGCCAGCAGCTTGGGACAGTTGGAAGAGACCCAGTACTTC
TRBV20-1	-	TRBD2	TRBJ2-3	CSAEAVAGSPHHTQYF	TGCAGTGCAGAAGCGGTAGCGGGATCGCCCCACCATACGCAGTATTTT
TRBV7-6	many	-	TRBJ1-5	CASSLGEGFQPQHF	TGTGCCAGCAGCTTAGGTGAGGGGTTCCAGCCCCAGCATTTT
TRBV20-1	few	TRBD1	TRBJ2-5	CSALQGGPGETQYF	TGCAGTGCGCTACAGGGGGGACCGGGGGAGACCCAGTACTTC
TRBV10-3	-	-	TRBJ2-2	CAISDNREGTGELFF	TGTGCCATCAGTGATAACAGGGAGGGCACCGGGGAGCTGTTTTTT
TRBV10-1	many	-	TRBJ2-3	CASSDWSSAADTQYF	TGCGCCAGCAGTGACTGGTCTTCCGCGGCAGATACGCAGTATTTT
TRBV6-6	-	-	TRBJ2-3	CASSSVLGSGASTDTQYF	TGTGCCAGCAGTTCGGTATTGGGAAGCGGCGCTAGCACAGATACGCAGTATTTT
TRBV7-2	-	-	TRBJ2-7	CASSLAFRGYEQYF	TGTGCCAGCAGCTTGGCATTTAGAGGGTACGAGCAGTACTTC
TRBV7-2	-	-	TRBJ2-5	CASTRRSIETQYF	TGTGCCAGCACTCGACGGAGTATCGAGACCCAGTACTTC
TRBV5-5	many	-	TRBJ1-1	CASSVGRQSTEAFF	TGTGCCAGCAGCGTCGGACGGCAGAGCACTGAAGCTTTCTTT
TRBV27	few	-	TRBJ1-6	CASRPRGRDNSPLHF	TGTGCCAGCAGACCTAGGGGCAGAGATAATTCACCCCTCCACTTT
TRBV29-1	few	TRBD2	TRBJ2-1	CSVVTSGGAYNEQFF	TGCAGCGTTGTAACTAGCGGGGGGGCTTACAATGAGCAGTTCTTC
TRBV11-2	many	TRBD1	TRBJ2-3	CASSLSGQGDTQYF	TGTGCCAGCAGCTTATCGGGACAGGGCGATACGCAGTATTTT
TRBV7-9	-	-	TRBJ1-4	CASSLAGRRKLFF	TGTGCCAGCAGCTTAGCTGGACGGCGAAAACTGTTTTTT
TRBV4-1	many	-	TRBJ1-1	CASSQSPGLPVGMNTEAFF	TGCGCCAGCAGCCAAAGCCCCGGACTCCCAGTGGGCATGAACACTGAAGCTTTCTTT
TRBV7-2	few	-	TRBJ1-5	CASSLAGYSNQPQHF	TGTGCCAGCAGCTTAGCGGGGTATAGCAATCAGCCCCAGCATTTT
TRBV19	few	TRBD1	TRBJ1-5	CASSPSGTGLKQPQHF	TGTGCCAGTAGTCCTTCCGGGACAGGGTTGAAACAGCCCCAGCATTTT
TRBV7-9	-	-	TRBJ1-3	CASSHNRESGNTIYF	TGTGCCAGCAGCCATAACAGGGAATCTGGAAACACCATATATTTT
TRBV19	few	-	TRBJ1-6	CASSGAEAYNSPLHF	TGTGCCAGTAGTGGAGCGGAGGCCTATAATTCACCCCTCCACTTT
TRBV3-1	-	TRBD1	TRBJ2-1	CASSHTGGGRRDRSNEQFF	TGTGCCAGCAGTCATACAGGGGGCGGGCGAAGGGACCGCTCGAATGAGCAGTTCTTC
TRBV7-2	many	TRBD2	TRBJ2-3	CASSYKTSGTDTQYF	TGTGCCAGCAGCTATAAGACTAGCGGCACAGATACGCAGTATTTT
TRBV18	-	TRBD1	TRBJ2-7	CASSPDRGTNEQYF	TGTGCCAGCTCACCCGACAGGGGAACGAACGAGCAGTACTTC
TRBV19	many	-	TRBJ2-6	CASRTSGANVLTF	TGTGCCAGTCGCACTTCTGGGGCCAACGTCCTGACTTTC
TRBV6-1	many	TRBD2	TRBJ2-1	CASSELAGRLSNEQFF	TGTGCCAGCAGTGAACTAGCGGGACGATTGAGCAATGAGCAGTTCTTC
TRBV7-2	many	-	TRBJ1-4	CASSSLAGTTNEKLFF	TGTGCCAGCAGCTCCCTGGCGGGGACAACTAATGAAAAACTGTTTTTT
TRBV12-3/TRBV12-4	few	-	TRBJ1-5	CASSLLGDIQHF	TGTGCCAGCAGTTTATTGGGGGACATCCAGCATTTT
TRBV20-1	few	TRBD2	TRBJ2-7	CSATSGRTYEQYF	TGCAGTGCAACTAGCGGGAGAACCTACGAGCAGTACTTC
TRBV7-2	-	TRBD1	TRBJ1-5	CASSPRSGTGIFGNQPQHF	TGTGCCAGCAGCCCCCGTTCTGGGACAGGGATTTTCGGCAATCAGCCCCAGCATTTT
TRBV7-6	many	-	TRBJ2-1	CASSLELASVRENEQFF	TGTGCCAGCAGCTTAGAGCTTGCCAGCGTCAGGGAGAATGAGCAGTTCTTC
TRBV12-3/TRBV12-4	few	-	TRBJ1-6	CASSRSGPNSPLHF	TGTGCCAGCAGCCGCTCGGGACCCAATTCACCCCTCCACTTT
TRBV6-6	few	TRBD2	TRBJ2-1	CASRRGRSNNEQFF	TGTGCCAGCCGTCGCGGGAGGTCGAACAATGAGCAGTTCTTC
TRBV4-2	-	TRBD1	TRBJ2-4	CASSQGGQGSIQYF	TGTGCCAGCAGCCAAGGGGGACAGGGAAGCATTCAGTACTTC
TRBV19	-	-	TRBJ1-5	CASSRGGTSQPQHF	TGTGCCAGTAGTCGGGGGGGGACGAGCCAGCCCCAGCATTTT
TRBV7-2	many	-	TRBJ2-7	CASSFFLAEQYF	TGTGCCAGCAGCTTCTTTCTAGCCGAGCAGTACTTC
TRBV20-1	-	-	TRBJ2-1	CRPQGRGGKDEQFF	TGCAGACCCCAGGGGAGGGGCGGAAAGGATGAGCAGTTCTTC
TRBV20-1	few	-	TRBJ2-2	CSASGGTGELFF	TGCAGTGCTAGCGGGGGCACCGGGGAGCTGTTTTTT